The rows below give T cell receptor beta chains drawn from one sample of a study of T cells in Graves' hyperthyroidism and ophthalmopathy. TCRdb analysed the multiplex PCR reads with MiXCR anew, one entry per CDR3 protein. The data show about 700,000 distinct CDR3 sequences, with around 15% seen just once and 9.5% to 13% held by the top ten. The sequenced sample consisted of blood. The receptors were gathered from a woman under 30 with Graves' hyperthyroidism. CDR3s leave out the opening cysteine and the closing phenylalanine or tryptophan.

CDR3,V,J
ASSARVGGYT,TRBV25-1,TRBJ1-2
ASSQEIAGLGQPQH,TRBV4-2,TRBJ1-5
ASSQDKIAGSHEQF,TRBV3-1,TRBJ2-1
ASSLQSGGTDTQY,TRBV7-3,TRBJ2-3
SATSAEAF,TRBV29-1,TRBJ1-1
ASSRGDRNSYNEQF,TRBV5-1,TRBJ2-1
ATRTELAGEPYEQY,TRBV6-2/TRBV6-3,TRBJ2-7
ASSRQPQH,TRBV28,TRBJ1-5
ASSWHRGGGQETQY,TRBV6-2/TRBV6-3,TRBJ2-5
ASRRTGDSYNEQF,TRBV2,TRBJ2-1
ASSLFAGSSYNEQF,TRBV5-4,TRBJ2-1
SAPTGHSSYNSPLH,TRBV20-1,TRBJ1-6
ASSDQGISPLH,TRBV2,TRBJ1-6
ASSLGRQGAKRGYT,TRBV7-2,TRBJ1-2
ASSEGGIDPEAF,TRBV9,TRBJ1-1
ASSPGTSGTQY,TRBV14,TRBJ2-5
SARVTGWSTDTQY,TRBV20-1,TRBJ2-3
ASSLIRSNDEQY,TRBV2,TRBJ2-7
ASSQKSGPRDEQY,TRBV14,TRBJ2-7
ASSRGLVGRNSGANVLT,TRBV7-3,TRBJ2-6
ASSPTSLSYEQY,TRBV28,TRBJ2-7
SARVAGVAEQY,TRBV20-1,TRBJ2-7
ATSDRDGKNTEAF,TRBV24-1,TRBJ1-1
ASSLGVGRRYNSPLH,TRBV27,TRBJ1-6
ASSLSPGTGVIQY,TRBV7-2,TRBJ2-4
ASNRVGQGVFGTEAF,TRBV28,TRBJ1-1
ASMGTSGIYNEQF,TRBV7-9,TRBJ2-1
ASSYWVSGMAGELF,TRBV6-2/TRBV6-3,TRBJ2-2
ASSLTVGGELF,TRBV12-3/TRBV12-4,TRBJ2-2
ATSDLDRGTGELF,TRBV24-1,TRBJ2-2
ASSTKTGRSYEQY,TRBV6-2/TRBV6-3,TRBJ2-7
ASSVGGPSPAAF,TRBV9,TRBJ1-1
ASSLGTSVQETQY,TRBV11-2,TRBJ2-5
ASSFRDRGRGEQF,TRBV5-4,TRBJ2-1
ACRLAPYYEQY,TRBV30,TRBJ2-7
ATSDLQGYEQY,TRBV24-1,TRBJ2-7
ASTASGRETQY,TRBV6-1,TRBJ2-5
ASSYSMQGAIYEQF,TRBV6-6,TRBJ2-1
ASSWVGGMGTGELF,TRBV19,TRBJ2-2
ASSFGHLYNEQF,TRBV6-2/TRBV6-3,TRBJ2-1
ASSSPPVGTEAF,TRBV7-2,TRBJ1-1
ASSSDVSSYEQY,TRBV5-1,TRBJ2-7
SATKTGDTEAF,TRBV20-1,TRBJ1-1
ASSLVFGTGGFVYEQF,TRBV11-3,TRBJ2-1
SAQLPSSYNEQF,TRBV20-1,TRBJ2-1
ASSYLGYGYT,TRBV7-2,TRBJ1-2
ASSLGDYSYNEQF,TRBV5-1,TRBJ2-1
ASQKSGGADTQY,TRBV2,TRBJ2-3
ASSLLGLAGVGHNEQF,TRBV28,TRBJ2-1
ASSQLRGVNTEAF,TRBV14,TRBJ1-1
AISATGTGARDNYGYT,TRBV10-3,TRBJ1-2
ASSLEGFGVNTEAF,TRBV7-9,TRBJ1-1